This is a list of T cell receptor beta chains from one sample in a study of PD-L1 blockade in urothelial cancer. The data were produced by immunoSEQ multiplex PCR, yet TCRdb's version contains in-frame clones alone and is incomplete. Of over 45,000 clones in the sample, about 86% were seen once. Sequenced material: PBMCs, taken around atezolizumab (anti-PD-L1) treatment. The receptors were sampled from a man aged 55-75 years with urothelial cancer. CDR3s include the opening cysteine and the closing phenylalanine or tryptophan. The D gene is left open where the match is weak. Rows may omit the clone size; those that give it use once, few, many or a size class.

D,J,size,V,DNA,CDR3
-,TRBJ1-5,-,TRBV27,TGTGCCAGCAGTTCGTATAGGGGGGGTGGGCAGCCCCAGCATTTT,CASSSYRGGGQPQHF
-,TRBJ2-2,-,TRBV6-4,TGTGCCAGCAGTTCTAGCAGCCTTAACACCGGGGAGCTGTTTTTT,CASSSSSLNTGELFF
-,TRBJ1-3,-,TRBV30,TGTGCCTGGAGTGTTACAGGTACCTCTGGAAACACCATATATTTT,CAWSVTGTSGNTIYF
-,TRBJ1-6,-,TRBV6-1,TGTGCCAGCAGCGAGGGTAATTCACCCCTCCACTTT,CASSEGNSPLHF
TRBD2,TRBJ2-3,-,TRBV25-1,TGTGCCAGCAGTGCGACTAGCGGGGGATTCACAGATACGCAGTATTTT,CASSATSGGFTDTQYF
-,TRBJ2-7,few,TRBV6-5,TGTGCCAGCAGTTACACAACTAGCTGGGAGAGAAACGAGCAGTACTTC,CASSYTTSWERNEQYF
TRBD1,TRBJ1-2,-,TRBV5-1,TGCGCCAGCAGCCCTACGACAGGGGCCTATGGCTACACCTTC,CASSPTTGAYGYTF
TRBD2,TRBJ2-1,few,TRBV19,TGTGCCAGTAGTTCTCTTGGGACTAGCGGGAGGGCCGGTAATGAGCAGTTCTTC,CASSSLGTSGRAGNEQFF
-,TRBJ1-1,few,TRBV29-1,TGCAGCGTCGGGGACTGGGTTGAAGCTTTCTTT,CSVGDWVEAFF
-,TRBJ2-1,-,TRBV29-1,TGCAGCACTGAGGAGGCCGGGGGATCCTACAATGAGCAGTTCTTC,CSTEEAGGSYNEQFF
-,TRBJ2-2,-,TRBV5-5,TGTGCCTCCCGACAGTCCCCGGACACCGGGGAGCTGTTTTTT,CASRQSPDTGELFF
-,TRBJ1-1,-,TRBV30,TGTGCCTGGAGTTACGGGGTCCCGAACACTGAAGCTTTCTTT,CAWSYGVPNTEAFF
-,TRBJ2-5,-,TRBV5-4,TGTGCCAGCAGCTTAAGTGGGCAGGGGGGAGAGACCCAGTACTTC,CASSLSGQGGETQYF
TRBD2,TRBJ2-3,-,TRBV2,TGTGCCAGCAGGGCCCTAGCGGGGGGCTACACAGATACGCAGTATTTT,CASRALAGGYTDTQYF
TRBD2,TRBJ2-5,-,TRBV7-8,TGTGCCAGCAGCACCGGGACTAGCGGGGGGAGGTCAGAGACCCAGTACTTC,CASSTGTSGGRSETQYF
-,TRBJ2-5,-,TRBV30,TGTGCCTGGAGCTCGGGGTTCCGGGAGACCCAGTACTTC,CAWSSGFRETQYF
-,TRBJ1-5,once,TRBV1,TGCACCAGCAGGGTCAGGGGGTTTTATAGCAATCAGCCCCAGCATTTT,CTSRVRGFYSNQPQHF
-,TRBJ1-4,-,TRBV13,TGTGCCAGCAGCTTAGGCCCACGGGAAAAACTGTTTTTT,CASSLGPREKLFF
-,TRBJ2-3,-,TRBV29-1,TGCAGCGTTGAAATCGTTACGCAGTATTTT,CSVEIVTQYF
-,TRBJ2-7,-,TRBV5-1,TGCGCCAGCAGCTTGGTTGCGGGGAACTACGTCGAGCAGTACTTC,CASSLVAGNYVEQYF
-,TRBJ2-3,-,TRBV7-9,TGTGCCAGCAGCCGTGTTGGGGGGAGCACAGATACGCAGTATTTT,CASSRVGGSTDTQYF
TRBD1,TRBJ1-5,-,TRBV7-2,TGTGCCAGCAGCCTGGACAGGGATCGGAATCAGCCCCAGCATTTT,CASSLDRDRNQPQHF
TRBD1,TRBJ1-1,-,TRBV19,TGTGCCAGTAGTAGGGCAGGGGGCACTGAAGCTTTCTTT,CASSRAGGTEAFF
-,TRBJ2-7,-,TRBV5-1,TGCGCCAGCAGCCCGGATGTAGCGGCTACCTACGAGCAGTACTTC,CASSPDVAATYEQYF
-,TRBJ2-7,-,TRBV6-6,TGTGCCAGCAGTTACTCGACGGCGGGGGAGCAGTACTTC,CASSYSTAGEQYF
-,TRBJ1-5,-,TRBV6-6,TGTGCCAGCAGATCCGACATGGGGCCCGGACAGCCCCAGCATTTT,CASRSDMGPGQPQHF
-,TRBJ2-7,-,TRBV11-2,TGTGCCAGCAGCTCGTCCTCCGGGATCTCCTACGAGCAGTACTTC,CASSSSSGISYEQYF
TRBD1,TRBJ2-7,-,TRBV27,TGTGCCAGCAGATCGTTAGATGGGACAGGGGTCCGAGAGCAGTACTTC,CASRSLDGTGVREQYF
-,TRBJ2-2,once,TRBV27,TGTGCCAGCAGTTTATCGGAGGGGACCGGGAGACGGGAGCTGTTTTTT,CASSLSEGTGRRELFF
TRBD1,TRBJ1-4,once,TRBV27,TGTGCCAGCAGTTCCGGGACAGTGTCCCATAATGAAAAACTGTTTTTT,CASSSGTVSHNEKLFF
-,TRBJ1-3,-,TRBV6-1,TGTGCCAGCAGTGAACGGTTTAGCGGGGGCCCGAACACCATATATTTT,CASSERFSGGPNTIYF
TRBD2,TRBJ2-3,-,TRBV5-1,TGCGCCAGCAGCTTGGAGCTAGCGGGTTCGACAGATACGCAGTATTTT,CASSLELAGSTDTQYF
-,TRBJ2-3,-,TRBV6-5,TGTGCCAGCAGTTACTCGATGGCGGGGCTCACAGATACGCAGTATTTT,CASSYSMAGLTDTQYF
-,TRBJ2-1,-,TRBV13,TGTGCCAGCAGCCCCCCGGAGGGTTCCTACAATGAGCAGTTCTTC,CASSPPEGSYNEQFF
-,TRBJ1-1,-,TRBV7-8,TGTGCCAGCAGCTTAGGGAGGGTGGGCGGACAAAACACTGAAGCTTTCTTT,CASSLGRVGGQNTEAFF
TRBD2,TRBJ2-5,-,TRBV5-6,TGTGCCAGCGGGGGGGGGTCCAGGCAGGAGACCCAGTACTTC,CASGGGSRQETQYF
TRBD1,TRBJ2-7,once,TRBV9,TGTGCCAGCAGCGACCGGGACAGGGGGTGGGAGCAGTACTTC,CASSDRDRGWEQYF
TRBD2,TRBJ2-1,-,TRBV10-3,TGTGCCATCAGTGAGTCGAGGGCTAGCGGAGATAACAATGAGCAGTTCTTC,CAISESRASGDNNEQFF
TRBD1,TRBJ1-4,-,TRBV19,TGTGCCAGTAGCCAGGGACAGGGTAATGAAAAACTGTTTTTT,CASSQGQGNEKLFF
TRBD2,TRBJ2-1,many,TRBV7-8,TGTGCCAGCAGCTCCCGACGCGGGGGGCCAAGGGACAATGAGCAGTTCTTC,CASSSRRGGPRDNEQFF
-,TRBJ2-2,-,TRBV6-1,TGTGCCAGCAGTGGACGGGGAGGCGGTGTCACCGGGGAGCTGTTTTTT,CASSGRGGGVTGELFF
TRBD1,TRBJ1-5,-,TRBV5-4,TGTGCCAGCAGCTTTGGGACAGGGGGCATAAGGGCTCAGCCCCAGCATTTT,CASSFGTGGIRAQPQHF
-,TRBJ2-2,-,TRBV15,TGTGCCACCAGCAGAGATAAAACAGGGCAAACCGGGGAGCTGTTTTTT,CATSRDKTGQTGELFF
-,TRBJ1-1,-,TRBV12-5,TGTGCTAGTGGTTTGTATAGAGAAGCTTTCTTT,CASGLYREAFF
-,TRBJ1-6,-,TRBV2,TGTGCCAGCAGTGAAAGGGGTTCAGGGTCGCTACCCCTCCACTTT,CASSERGSGSLPLHF
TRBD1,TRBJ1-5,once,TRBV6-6,TGTGCCAGCAGTTCCGAACAGGGGGCGGTCAATCAGCCCCAGCATTTT,CASSSEQGAVNQPQHF